These 13 T cell receptor beta chains share one sample of origin, sequenced in a study of blood T cell repertoires in COVID-19. The protocol was immunoSEQ multiplex PCR, while the TCRdb copy is restricted to in-frame clones and leaves out a portion. This table has roughly 120,000 clones, 90% appearing once. Sequencing was performed on peripheral blood. The source of these receptors is a woman aged 55-69 years with COVID-19, enrolled during active disease.

The chain links TRBV14 to TRBJ1-2; 8 bases map to TRBD1. The V segment lost 3 bases and the J segment 4 bases; nucleotides outside the gene matches: 7. Germline V gene lookup returns CDR1 SGHDN and CDR2 FVKESK. The CDR3 covers 15 residues. The CDR3 nucleotides read TGTGCCAGCAGCCAGGAGACAGGGGTGAGCTATGGCTACACCTTC. It codes for CASSQETGVSYGYTF.

The count of this clone is one. The gene calls are TRBV18 and TRBJ2-1, with D possibly TRBD1 on 5 matching bases. The V end lost 3 bases, the J end lost 4 bases, and 10 bases lay between the germline ends. The germline gives CDR1 KGHSH, CDR2 LQKENI. The CDR3 loop spans 14 amino acids. DNA of the CDR3: TGTGCCAGCTCACCTAGGGGCCTATACAATGAGCAGTTCTTC. It encodes CASSPRGLYNEQFF.

The CDR3 region has the DNA TGTGCCAGCAGTCGCTCCCGACGACAGTCACCGAATGAAAAACTGTTTTTT. It translates to CASSRSRRQSPNEKLFF. This chain joins TRBV6-6 and TRBJ1-4; D might be TRBD1 (5 bases). There are 17 residues in the CDR3. Deletions cut 5 bases from V and 5 bases from J, with 21 bases between. Looked up from germline, CDR1 is MNHNY and CDR2 is SVGAGI (reference sequence).

V and J are TRBV6-1 and TRBJ1-5, with D unresolved. Trimming left V 2 bases short and J 11 bases short, with 7 bases between. CDR3 length equals 11 residues. Germline CDR1 and CDR2: MNHNS and SASEGT. In DNA, the CDR3 is TGTGCCAGCAGTGAAAACAGAGCCCAGCATTTT. This translates into CASSENRAQHF.

The chain links TRBV9 to TRBJ1-3; tentative D call: TRBD1 (5 bases). The CDR3 loop spans 18 amino acids. Looked up from germline, CDR1 is SGDLS and CDR2 is YYNGEE. With 0 bases removed from V and 2 bases from J, the gap between germline ends came to 18 bases. The CDR3 here is CASSVGISRQRTGNTIYF. The CDR3, as DNA: TGTGCCAGCAGCGTAGGCATTTCGAGACAGAGAACTGGAAACACCATATATTTT.

J is TRBJ2-2 and V is TRBV4-3; 7 nucleotides match TRBD2. Germline trimming cut 3 bases from V and 0 bases from J; bases unmatched to any gene: 7. Per germline, CDR1 LGHNA and CDR2 YSLEER. The CDR3 consists of 17 residues. The CDR3 nucleotides read TGCGCCAGCAGCCAGTTGCGTGCGGGGGCGAACACCGGGGAGCTGTTTTTT. Translated: CASSQLRAGANTGELFF.

This chain joins TRBV7-6 and TRBJ2-7; D possibly corresponds to TRBD1 (6 bases). V was trimmed by 5 bases and J by 1 base, leaving 12 bases between them. Germline V gene data show CDR1 as SGHVS and CDR2 as FNYEAQ. The CDR3 has 14 residues. The CDR3 spells CASSPADRSYEQYF. CDR3 nucleotides: TGTGCCAGCAGCCCCGCGGACAGATCCTACGAGCAGTACTTC.

The chain recombines TRBV7-3 with TRBJ2-1, with 7 bases matching TRBD2. Germline trimming cut 4 bases from V and 3 bases from J; bases unmatched to any gene: 6. The CDR3 has 15 residues. Germline V gene lookup returns CDR1 SGHTA and CDR2 FQGTGA. DNA for the CDR3: TGTGCCAGCAGCTCAATCCGGGGGGACTACAATGAGCAGTTCTTC. It is translated as CASSSIRGDYNEQFF.

This chain uses TRBV4-1 with TRBJ1-2; D gene ambiguous. V shed 0 bases and J shed 4 bases, with 9 bases lying between them. This CDR3 has 14 amino acids. The V gene's germline CDR1 is MGHRA and CDR2 YSYEKL. The chain's CDR3 is CASSQERGLYGYTF. The CDR3 DNA reads TGCGCCAGCAGCCAAGAACGGGGTCTCTATGGCTACACCTTC.

The V call is TRBV20-1, the J call TRBJ2-3; D might be TRBD2 (6 bases). The germline V and J ends were trimmed by 3 bases and 2 bases, with 18 bases remaining between them. The CDR3 is 16 amino acids. Per the germline V gene, CDR1 is DFQATT and CDR2 is SNEGSKA (reference sequence). CDR3 nucleotides: TGCAGTGCTAGTCCCGCAGGACGGGGGACCACAGATACGCAGTATTTT. It encodes CSASPAGRGTTDTQYF.

The rearrangement joins TRBV7-2 to TRBJ2-2; 9 bases fit TRBD1. Germline CDR1 is SGHTA and CDR2 is FQGNSA. The J segment lost 5 bases and the V segment lost 6 bases, leaving 7 bases of the junction unmatched. The CDR3 contains 15 residues. The CDR3 here is CASRTGTGRTGELFF. CDR3 in DNA: TGTGCCAGCAGGACAGGGACAGGGAGGACCGGGGAGCTGTTTTTT.

Comments on this clone: The same CDR3 arises from other DNA sequences in this sample as well. The V and J genes are TRBV5-1 and TRBJ1-4; 9 positions match TRBD1. The J segment lost 5 bases and the V segment lost 5 bases, leaving 4 bases of the junction unmatched. This CDR3 comprises 14 residues. Germline assignment: CDR1 SGHRS and CDR2 YFSETQ. CDR3 coding DNA: TGCGCCAGCAGTTCCGGACAGGGGAATGAAAAACTGTTTTTT. Its protein product is CASSSGQGNEKLFF. Supplemented by reference TRBV5-1 and TRBJ1-4, the full variable domain reads KAGVTQTPRYLIKTRGQQVTLSCSPISGHRSVSWYQQTPGQGLQFLFEYFSETQRNKGNFPGRFSGRQFSNSRSEMNVSTLELGDSALYLCASSSGQGNEKLFFGSGTQLSVL.

This rearrangement joins TRBV6-5 to TRBJ1-3, with a weak D call TRBD1 (6 bases). The CDR3 is 14 residues long. The V end was cut by 8 bases, the J end by 0 bases, with 11 bases between. In germline, CDR1 is MNHEY, CDR2 SVGAGI. The CDR3 reads CASQMGASGNTIYF. In DNA form, the CDR3 reads TGTGCCAGCCAAATGGGGGCCTCTGGAAACACCATATATTTT.